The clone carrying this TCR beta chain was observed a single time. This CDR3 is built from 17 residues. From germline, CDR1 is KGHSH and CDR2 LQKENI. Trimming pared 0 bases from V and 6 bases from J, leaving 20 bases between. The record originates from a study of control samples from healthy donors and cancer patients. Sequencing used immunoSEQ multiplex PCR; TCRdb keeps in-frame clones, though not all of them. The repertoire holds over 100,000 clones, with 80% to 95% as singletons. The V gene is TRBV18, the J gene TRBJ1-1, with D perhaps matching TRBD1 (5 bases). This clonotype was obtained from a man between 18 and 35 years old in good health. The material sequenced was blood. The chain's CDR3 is CASSPPRGASHRAEAFF. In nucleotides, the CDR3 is TGTGCCAGCTCACCACCTCGTGGGGCAAGCCACCGGGCTGAAGCTTTCTTT.